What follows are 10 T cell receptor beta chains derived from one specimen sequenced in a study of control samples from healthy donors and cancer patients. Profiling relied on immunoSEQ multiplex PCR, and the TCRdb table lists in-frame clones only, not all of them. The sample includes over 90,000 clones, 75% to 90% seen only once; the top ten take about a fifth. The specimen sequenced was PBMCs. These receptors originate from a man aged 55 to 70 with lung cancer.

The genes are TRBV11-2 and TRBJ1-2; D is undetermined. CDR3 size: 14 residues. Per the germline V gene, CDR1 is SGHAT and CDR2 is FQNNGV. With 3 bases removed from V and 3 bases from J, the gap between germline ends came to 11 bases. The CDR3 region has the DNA TGTGCCAGCAGCTTTTTGTCTGGGGACTATGGCTACACCTTC. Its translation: CASSFLSGDYGYTF.

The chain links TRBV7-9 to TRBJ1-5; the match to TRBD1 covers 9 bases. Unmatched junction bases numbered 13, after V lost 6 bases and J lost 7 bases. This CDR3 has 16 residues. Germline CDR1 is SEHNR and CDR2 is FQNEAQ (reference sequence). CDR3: CASRDQQGASGQPQHF. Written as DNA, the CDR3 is TGTGCCAGCAGAGACCAACAGGGGGCATCGGGACAGCCCCAGCATTTT.

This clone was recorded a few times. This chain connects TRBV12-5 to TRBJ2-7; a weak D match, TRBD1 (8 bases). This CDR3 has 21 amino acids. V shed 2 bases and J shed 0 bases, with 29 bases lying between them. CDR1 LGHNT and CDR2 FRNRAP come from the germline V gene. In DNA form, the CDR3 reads TGTGCTAGTGGTTTGTTTCCCAGTACAGGGGGGGTCATACGCTTCTCCTACGAGCAGTACTTC. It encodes CASGLFPSTGGVIRFSYEQYF.

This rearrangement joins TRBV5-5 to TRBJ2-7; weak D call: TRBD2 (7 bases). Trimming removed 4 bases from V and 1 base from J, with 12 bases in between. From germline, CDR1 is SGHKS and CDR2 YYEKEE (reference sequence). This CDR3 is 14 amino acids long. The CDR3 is CASSGRDNSYEQYV. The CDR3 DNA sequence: TGTGCCAGCAGCGGGAGGGACAATTCCTACGAGCAGTACGTC.

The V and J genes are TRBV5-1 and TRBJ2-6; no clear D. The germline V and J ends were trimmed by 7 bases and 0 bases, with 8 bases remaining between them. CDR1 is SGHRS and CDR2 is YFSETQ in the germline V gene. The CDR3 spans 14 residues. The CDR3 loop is CASEPGSGANVLTF. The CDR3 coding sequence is TGCGCCAGCGAACCAGGCTCTGGGGCCAACGTCCTGACTTTC.

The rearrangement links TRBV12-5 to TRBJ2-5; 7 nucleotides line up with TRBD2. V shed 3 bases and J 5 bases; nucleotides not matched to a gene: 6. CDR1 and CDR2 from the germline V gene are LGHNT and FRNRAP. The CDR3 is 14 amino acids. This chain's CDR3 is CASGLKVGGETQYF. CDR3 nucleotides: TGTGCTAGTGGTTTAAAAGTGGGGGGGGAGACCCAGTACTTC.

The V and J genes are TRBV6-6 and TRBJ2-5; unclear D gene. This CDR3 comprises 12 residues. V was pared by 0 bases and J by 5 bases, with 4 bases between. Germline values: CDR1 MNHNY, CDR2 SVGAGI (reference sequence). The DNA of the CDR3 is TGTGCCAGCAGTTACTCGACGGAGACCCAGTACTTC. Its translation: CASSYSTETQYF.

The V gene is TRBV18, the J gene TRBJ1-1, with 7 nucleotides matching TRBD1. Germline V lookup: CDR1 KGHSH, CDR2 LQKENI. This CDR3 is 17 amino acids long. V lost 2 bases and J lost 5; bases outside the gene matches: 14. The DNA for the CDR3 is TGTGCCAGCTCACCAACGACAGGGTTGGAATTAGGTACTGAAGCTTTCTTT. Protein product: CASSPTTGLELGTEAFF.

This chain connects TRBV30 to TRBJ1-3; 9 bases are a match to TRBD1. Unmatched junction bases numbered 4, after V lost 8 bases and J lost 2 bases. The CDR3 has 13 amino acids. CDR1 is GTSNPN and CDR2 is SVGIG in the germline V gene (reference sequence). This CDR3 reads CARGTGPGNTIYF. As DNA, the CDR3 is TGTGCCCGCGGGACAGGGCCTGGAAACACCATATATTTT.

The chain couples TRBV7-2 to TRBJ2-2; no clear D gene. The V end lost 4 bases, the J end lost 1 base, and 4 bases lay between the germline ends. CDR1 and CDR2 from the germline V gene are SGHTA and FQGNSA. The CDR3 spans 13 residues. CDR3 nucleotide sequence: TGTGCCAGCAGCTGGGTGAACACCGGGGAGCTGTTTTTT. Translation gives CASSWVNTGELFF.